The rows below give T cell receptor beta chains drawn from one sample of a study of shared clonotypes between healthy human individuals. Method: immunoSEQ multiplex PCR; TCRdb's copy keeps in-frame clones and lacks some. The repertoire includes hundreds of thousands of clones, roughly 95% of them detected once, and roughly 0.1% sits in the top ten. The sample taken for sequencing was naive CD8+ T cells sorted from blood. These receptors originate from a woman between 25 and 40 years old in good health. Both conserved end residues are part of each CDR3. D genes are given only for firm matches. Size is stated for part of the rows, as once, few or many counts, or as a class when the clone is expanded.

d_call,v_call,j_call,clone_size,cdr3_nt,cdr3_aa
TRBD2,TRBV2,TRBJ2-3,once,TGTGCCAGCAGGGTACTAGCGGGAGACGCAGATACGCAGTATTTT,CASRVLAGDADTQYF
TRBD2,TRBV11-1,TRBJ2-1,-,TGTGCCAGCAGCCCCTTCCGGGGACTAGGATATTACAATGAGCAGTTCTTC,CASSPFRGLGYYNEQFF
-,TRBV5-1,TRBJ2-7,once,TGCGCCAGCAGCTTGTTGTCAAAGGGACTCTACGAGCAGTACTTC,CASSLLSKGLYEQYF
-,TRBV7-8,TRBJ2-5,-,TGTGCCAGCAGCTTAGCTGGAGGGCAAGAGACCCAGTACTTC,CASSLAGGQETQYF
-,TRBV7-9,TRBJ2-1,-,TGTGCCAGCAGCTTAACGGGGACATTGAATGAGCAGTTCTTC,CASSLTGTLNEQFF
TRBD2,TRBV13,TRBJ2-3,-,TGTGCCAGCAGCTTGGGCGGGAGGGCCGAAGATACGCAGTATTTT,CASSLGGRAEDTQYF
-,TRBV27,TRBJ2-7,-,TGTGCCAGCAGTTTAAACCCGACAGGTCGGGGCAACTCCTACGAGCAGTACTTC,CASSLNPTGRGNSYEQYF
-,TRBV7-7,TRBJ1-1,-,TGTGCCAGCAGCCCAGGTCCGGGGATGAACACTGAAGCTTTCTTT,CASSPGPGMNTEAFF
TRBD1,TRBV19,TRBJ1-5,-,TGTGCCAGTAGTATTCAGACAGGGAGCGTTCATCAGCCCCAGCATTTT,CASSIQTGSVHQPQHF
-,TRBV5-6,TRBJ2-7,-,TGTGCCAGCAGCTTGATGATTGGGGGATCCCACTACGAGCAGTACTTC,CASSLMIGGSHYEQYF
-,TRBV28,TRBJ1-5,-,TGTGCCAGCAGGGCCCGGGGCCCTCAGCCCCAGCATTTT,CASRARGPQPQHF
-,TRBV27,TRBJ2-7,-,TGTGCCAGCAGTTTGGGGGCGGTCCCCTACGAGCAGTACTTC,CASSLGAVPYEQYF
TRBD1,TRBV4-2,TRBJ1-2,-,TGTGCCAGCAGGCAAGATTTCCCGGACAGGCGGACGCCTTATGGCTACACCTTC,CASRQDFPDRRTPYGYTF
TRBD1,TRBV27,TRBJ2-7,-,TGTGCCAGCAGCCGGACAGGGGTTGCCCTCGAGCAGTACTTC,CASSRTGVALEQYF
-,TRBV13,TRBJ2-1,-,TGTGCCAGCCGGGCAGGGGGGGAAAAGTATGAGCAGTTCTTC,CASRAGGEKYEQFF